A single sample gave rise to the 28 T cell receptor beta chains below, sequenced in a study of blood T cell repertoires in COVID-19. Only in-frame clones appear in the TCRdb table, and some are missing; sequencing was by immunoSEQ multiplex PCR. This sample has 95,000 to 150,000 clones, with 65% to 90% found just once. The sequencing sample was made of peripheral blood. The receptors shown here come from an elderly man with acute or convalescent COVID-19.

The V and J genes are TRBV3-1 (or the pseudogene TRBV3-2) and TRBJ2-1; 10 positions match TRBD2. The germline V gene has CDR1 LGHDT and CDR2 YNNKEL (reference sequence). This CDR3 comprises 15 residues. V shed 6 bases, J shed 5 bases, and the junction held 7 bases outside the gene matches. This CDR3 reads CASRLSAGGNNEQFF. The CDR3 bases are TGTGCCAGCAGGTTATCAGCGGGGGGGAACAATGAGCAGTTCTTC.

The rearrangement links TRBV18 to TRBJ2-3; 7 positions agree with TRBD2. This CDR3 contains 15 residues. Per germline, CDR1 KGHSH and CDR2 LQKENI. The trim removed 5 bases at V and 7 bases at J, leaving 12 bases unmatched. Written as DNA, the CDR3 is TGTGCCAGCTCAATACCCCTAACGGGGGGTAATACGCAGTATTTT. Translated: CASSIPLTGGNTQYF.

This chain uses TRBV28 with TRBJ2-6; D ambiguous. V lost 5 bases and J 0 bases, leaving 11 bases between the germline ends. Germline values: CDR1 MDHEN, CDR2 SYDVKM. The CDR3 covers 16 residues. CDR3 in amino acids: CASSEHTSSGANVLTF. The CDR3 DNA reads as TGTGCCAGCAGTGAACACACCAGCTCTGGGGCCAACGTCCTGACTTTC.

This sequence joins TRBV7-9 and TRBJ1-6, with TRBD1 matching 9 bases. J was trimmed by 7 bases and V by 5 bases; bases with no gene match: 6. CDR1 SEHNR and CDR2 FQNEAQ come from the germline V gene (reference sequence). The length of the CDR3 is 15 residues. The CDR3 DNA reads as TGTGCCAGCAGCCCCCGACAGGGGGAAAATTCACCCCTCCACTTT. The encoded protein is CASSPRQGENSPLHF.

The chain recombines TRBV6-5 with TRBJ2-3, with 7 bases lining up with TRBD1. J lost 7 bases, V lost 8 bases, and 15 bases had no gene match. The CDR3 is 15 amino acids. Looked up from germline, CDR1 is MNHEY and CDR2 is SVGAGI. The CDR3 coding sequence is TGTGCCAGCTCCGACAGGGATGGGGGACGTAATACGCAGTATTTT. Protein sequence: CASSDRDGGRNTQYF.

The CDR3 DNA sequence: TGTGCCAGCAGTCCGGGACAGGGGATAGCACCCCTCCACTTT. It is translated as CASSPGQGIAPLHF. V is TRBV27 and J is TRBJ1-6; TRBD1 matches at 10 bases. The CDR3 extends over 14 amino acids. Germline V gives CDR1 MNHEY, CDR2 SMNVEV (reference sequence). V lost 5 bases and J lost 11; bases outside the gene matches: 6.

A remark on this clone: Within the sample, other DNA sequences also encode this same CDR3. V and J are TRBV5-1 and TRBJ2-7; D is undetermined. Trimming shortened V by 1 base and J by 1 base, and 3 bases separated the two germline ends. The V gene's germline CDR1 is SGHRS and CDR2 YFSETQ. CDR3 size: 12 residues. Here the CDR3 reads CASSLPSYEQYF. The CDR3 coding sequence is TGCGCCAGCAGCTTGCCTTCCTACGAGCAGTACTTC.

This clone has more than one count but fewer than ten. The chain employs TRBV5-6 and TRBJ1-2; TRBD1 matches 8 bases. The junction had 0 bases not matched to a gene; V was cut back by 0 bases and J by 2 bases. Germline assignment: CDR1 SGHDT and CDR2 YYEEEE. This CDR3 spans 14 amino acids. DNA for the CDR3: TGTGCCAGCAGCTTGGGACAGGGGAACTATGGCTACACCTTC. It yields the protein CASSLGQGNYGYTF.

The rearrangement links TRBV19 to TRBJ2-1, with 7 bases identical to TRBD1. V shed 1 base, J shed 5 bases, and the junction held 5 bases outside the gene matches. The germline gives CDR1 LNHDA, CDR2 SQIVND (reference sequence). This CDR3 spans 15 amino acids. CDR3 in amino acids: CASSIVRTGNNEQFF. CDR3 coding DNA: TGTGCCAGTAGTATAGTTAGGACAGGAAACAATGAGCAGTTCTTC.

The chain recombines TRBV5-4 with TRBJ2-7; possibly TRBD2 for D (5 bases). Deletions cut 0 bases from V and 3 bases from J, with 7 bases between. Per the germline V gene, CDR1 is SGHNT and CDR2 is YYREEE (reference sequence). The CDR3 consists of 13 residues. The CDR3 region has the DNA TGTGCCAGCAGCTTGGTGGGGAGCTACGAGCAGTACTTC. Translating gives CASSLVGSYEQYF.

This clone has a single count. This chain joins TRBV5-6 and TRBJ1-1, with D unclear. The V gene lost 0 bases and the J gene lost 6 bases, with 9 bases spanning the gap. The CDR3 loop spans 13 amino acids. Germline V gene data show CDR1 as SGHDT and CDR2 as YYEEEE. DNA for the CDR3: TGTGCCAGCAGCTTGGCACAGAAAGCTGAAGCTTTCTTT. Translating it yields CASSLAQKAEAFF.

CDR3 DNA: TGTGCCAGCTCGCCTGAAGCGGGGGAGAATTCACCCCTCCACTTT. This gives the protein CASSPEAGENSPLHF. The chain combines TRBV18 with TRBJ1-6; possibly TRBD1 for D (5 bases). Trimming pared 6 bases from V and 7 bases from J, leaving 16 bases between. Germline V CDR1 and CDR2: KGHSH, LQKENI. This CDR3 has 15 amino acids.

The sample holds a few counts of this clone. The rearrangement joins TRBV18 to TRBJ1-1; D possibly corresponds to TRBD1 (5 bases). This CDR3 region has 14 residues. The germline V and J ends were trimmed by 0 bases and 8 bases, with 13 bases remaining between them. Looked up from germline, CDR1 is KGHSH and CDR2 is LQKENI. CDR3 nucleotides: TGTGCCAGCTCACCACCCCCCTTCACAGGAGAAGCTTTCTTT. Its protein product is CASSPPPFTGEAFF.

J is TRBJ2-2 and V is TRBV7-8; 8 positions agree with TRBD2. V lost 2 bases, J lost 5 bases, and 4 bases stayed unmatched. Germline CDR1 is SGHVS and CDR2 is FQNEAQ. CDR3 size: 15 residues. As DNA, the CDR3 is TGTGCCAGCAGCTTACCGGGGGGGCCGACCGGGGAGCTGTTTTTT. The encoded protein is CASSLPGGPTGELFF.

The chain joins TRBV14 to TRBJ1-1, with unresolved D. The V end lost 1 base, the J end lost 1 base, and 10 bases lay between the germline ends. Germline values: CDR1 SGHDN, CDR2 FVKESK. The CDR3 has 15 amino acids. The CDR3 nucleotides read TGTGCCAGCAGCCAAGCGCCGGGGTGGAACACTGAAGCTTTCTTT. Protein: CASSQAPGWNTEAFF. The variable domain in full, completed from reference TRBV14 and TRBJ1-1, reads EAGVTQFPSHSVIEKGQTVTLRCDPISGHDNLYWYRRVMGKEIKFLLHFVKESKQDESGMPNNRFLAERTGGTYSTLKVQPAELEDSGVYFCASSQAPGWNTEAFFGQGTRLTVV.

This rearrangement joins TRBV3-1 (or the pseudogene TRBV3-2) to TRBJ1-5; no clear D. V was pared by 3 bases and J by 12 bases, with 15 bases between. Per germline, CDR1 LGHDT and CDR2 YNNKEL (reference sequence). This CDR3 is built from 13 residues. CDR3 protein: CASSHNTGMLQHF. Here the CDR3 DNA reads TGTGCCAGCAGCCACAACACGGGTATGCTCCAGCATTTT.

The chain employs TRBV9 and TRBJ1-1; 7 bases fit TRBD1. CDR3 length equals 15 residues. Trimming took 0 bases from V and 5 from J; bases not matched to a gene: 7. Germline V gene lookup returns CDR1 SGDLS and CDR2 YYNGEE. CDR3 in amino acids: CASSVATGWGTEAFF. CDR3 in DNA: TGTGCCAGCAGCGTAGCGACAGGGTGGGGGACTGAAGCTTTCTTT.

In this sample, this clone turned up a few times. The J gene is TRBJ1-1, the V gene TRBV7-3, with 10 positions matching TRBD1. Losses at the gene ends were 4 bases for V and 4 bases for J; bases not matched to a gene: 6. CDR3 size: 15 residues. Germline assignment: CDR1 SGHTA and CDR2 FQGTGA. In DNA, the CDR3 is TGTGCCAGCAGCTCGGGACAGGGGTGGAGCACTGAAGCTTTCTTT. Translating gives CASSSGQGWSTEAFF.

The chain couples TRBV7-8 to TRBJ1-4; D is perhaps TRBD1 (6 bases). CDR3 length: 14 residues. The V gene lost 8 bases and the J gene lost 7 bases, with 17 bases spanning the gap. Per germline, CDR1 SGHVS and CDR2 FQNEAQ. The CDR3 spells CASYQGQIGEKLFF. Written as DNA, the CDR3 is TGTGCCAGCTATCAGGGGCAAATAGGTGAAAAACTGTTTTTT.

CDR3 DNA sequence: TGTGCCAGCAGCTTACAGGGACTCCCGAACAATGAGCAGTTCTTC. Residues: CASSLQGLPNNEQFF. This chain joins TRBV11-3 and TRBJ2-1, with D maybe TRBD2 (6 bases). Germline-derived CDR1 and CDR2 are SGHNT and YENEEA. This CDR3 has 15 residues. V was cut by 2 bases and J by 5 bases, with 13 bases left in between.

The chain employs TRBV7-2 and TRBJ1-2, with 9 bases aligning to TRBD1. J lost 2 bases, V lost 5 bases, and 6 bases had no gene match. The CDR3 totals 15 residues. Germline CDR1 reads SGHTA; CDR2 reads FQGNSA. The CDR3 DNA reads TGTGCCAGCAGCCCCACAGGGGGCGCAAACTATGGCTACACCTTC. Encoded protein: CASSPTGGANYGYTF.

The gene calls are TRBV15 and TRBJ1-2; a possible D gene is TRBD1 (5 bases). The CDR3 sequence is 17 residues long. The germline gives CDR1 LNHNV, CDR2 YYDKDF (reference sequence). Trimming shortened V by 0 bases and J by 4 bases, and 18 bases separated the two germline ends. CDR3: CATSRDRVFSISYGYTF. The DNA of the CDR3 is TGTGCCACCAGCAGAGACAGGGTTTTTTCCATCAGCTATGGCTACACCTTC.

This clone has more than one count but fewer than ten. V usage is TRBV5-1 and J usage is TRBJ2-5, with TRBD2 matching over 9 bases. V shed 4 bases and J 5 bases; nucleotides not matched to a gene: 3. The germline gives CDR1 SGHRS, CDR2 YFSETQ. The CDR3 length is 13 residues. DNA of the CDR3: TGCGCCAGCAGCCATAGCGGGAGTGAGACCCAGTACTTC. The encoded protein is CASSHSGSETQYF.

This chain uses TRBV15 with TRBJ2-3, with 7 bases that match TRBD1. There are 12 residues in the CDR3. Germline V CDR1 and CDR2: LNHNV, YYDKDF (reference sequence). The V and J ends lost 1 base and 13 bases, in that order; junction bases with no gene match: 5. The CDR3 bases are TGTGCCACCAGCAGAGGACAGGGCAAGAAGTATTTT. Amino acid sequence: CATSRGQGKKYF.

The chain recombines TRBV23-1 with TRBJ1-1; D is undetermined. Being an ORF, TRBV23-1 has a function that is uncertain. Trimming took off 6 bases at V and 2 bases at J, with 16 bases between the two ends. The CDR3 has 15 residues. The CDR3 coding sequence is TGCGCCAGCAGCTGCGACGGACTCGGTAACACTGAAGCTTTCTTT. It codes for CASSCDGLGNTEAFF.

This sequence joins TRBV18 and TRBJ2-7, with 7 bases that match TRBD1. The CDR3 spans 13 residues. Germline CDR1 and CDR2: KGHSH and LQKENI. With 1 base clipped from V and 7 bases from J, the junction kept 4 bases outside the gene matches. CDR3 residues: CASSPQGAQEQYF. Written as DNA, the CDR3 is TGTGCCAGCTCACCACAGGGGGCGCAGGAGCAGTACTTC.

The chain has TRBV30 and TRBJ2-1, with TRBD2 identical over 11 bases. The trim removed 6 bases at V and 8 bases at J, leaving 12 bases unmatched. Germline assignment: CDR1 GTSNPN and CDR2 SVGIG (reference sequence). CDR3 length: 15 amino acids. This chain's CDR3 is CACPRVAGGTDEQFF. DNA for the CDR3: TGTGCCTGCCCCAGGGTAGCGGGAGGGACGGATGAGCAGTTCTTC.

This rearrangement joins TRBV25-1 to TRBJ1-6; the D is unclear. Trimming took 5 bases from V and 7 from J, leaving 18 bases between them. This CDR3 is 16 amino acids long. In germline, CDR1 is MGHDK, CDR2 SYGVNS. CDR3 nucleotides: TGTGCCAGCAGTACAAACCAGAAAGGGAGGAATTCACCCCTCCACTTT. Protein product: CASSTNQKGRNSPLHF.